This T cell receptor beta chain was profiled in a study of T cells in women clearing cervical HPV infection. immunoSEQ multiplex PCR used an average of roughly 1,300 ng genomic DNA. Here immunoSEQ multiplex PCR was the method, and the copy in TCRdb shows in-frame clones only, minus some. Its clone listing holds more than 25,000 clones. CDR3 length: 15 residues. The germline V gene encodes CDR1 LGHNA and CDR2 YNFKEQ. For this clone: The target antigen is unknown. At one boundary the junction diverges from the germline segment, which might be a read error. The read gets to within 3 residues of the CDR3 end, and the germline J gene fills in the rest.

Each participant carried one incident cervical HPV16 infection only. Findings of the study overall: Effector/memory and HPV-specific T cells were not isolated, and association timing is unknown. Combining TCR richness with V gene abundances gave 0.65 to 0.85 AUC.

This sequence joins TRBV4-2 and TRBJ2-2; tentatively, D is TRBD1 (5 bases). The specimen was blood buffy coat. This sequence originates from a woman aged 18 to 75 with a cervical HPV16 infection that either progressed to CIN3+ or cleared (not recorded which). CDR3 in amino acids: CASSQDQGNTGELFF. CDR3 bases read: TGCGCCAGCAGCCAAGACCAGGGAAATACCGGGGAG.